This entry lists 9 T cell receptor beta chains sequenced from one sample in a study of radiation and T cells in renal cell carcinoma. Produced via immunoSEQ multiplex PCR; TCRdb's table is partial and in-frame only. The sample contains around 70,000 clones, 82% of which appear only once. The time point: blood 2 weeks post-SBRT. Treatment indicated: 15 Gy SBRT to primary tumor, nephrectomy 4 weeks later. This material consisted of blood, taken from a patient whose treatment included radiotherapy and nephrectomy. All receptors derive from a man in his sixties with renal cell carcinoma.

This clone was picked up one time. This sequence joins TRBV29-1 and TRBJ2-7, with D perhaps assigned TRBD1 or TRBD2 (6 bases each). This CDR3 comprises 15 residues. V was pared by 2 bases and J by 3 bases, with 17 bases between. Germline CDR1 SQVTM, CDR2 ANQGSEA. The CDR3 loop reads CSVETGRGGLYEQYF. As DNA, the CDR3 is TGCAGCGTTGAAACCGGCAGGGGAGGTCTCTACGAGCAGTACTTC.

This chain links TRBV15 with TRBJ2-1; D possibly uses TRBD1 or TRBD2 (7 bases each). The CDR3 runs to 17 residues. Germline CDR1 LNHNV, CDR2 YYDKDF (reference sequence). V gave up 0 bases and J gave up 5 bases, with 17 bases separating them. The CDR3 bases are TGTGCCACCAGCAGAGATCAGGGGGGGACGCCTAACAATGAGCAGTTCTTC. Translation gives CATSRDQGGTPNNEQFF. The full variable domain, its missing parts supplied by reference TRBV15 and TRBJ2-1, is DAMVIQNPRYQVTQFGKPVTLSCSQTLNHNVMYWYQQKSSQAPKLLFHYYDKDFNNEADTPDNFQSRRPNTSFCFLDIRSPGLGDTAMYLCATSRDQGGTPNNEQFFGPGTRLTVL.

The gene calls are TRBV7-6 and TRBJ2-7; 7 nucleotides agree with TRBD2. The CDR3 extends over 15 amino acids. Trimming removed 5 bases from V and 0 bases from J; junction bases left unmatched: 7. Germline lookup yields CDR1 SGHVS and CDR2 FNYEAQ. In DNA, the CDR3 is TGTGCCAGCAGCCTTACTAGCGTGAGCTCCTACGAGCAGTACTTC. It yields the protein CASSLTSVSSYEQYF.

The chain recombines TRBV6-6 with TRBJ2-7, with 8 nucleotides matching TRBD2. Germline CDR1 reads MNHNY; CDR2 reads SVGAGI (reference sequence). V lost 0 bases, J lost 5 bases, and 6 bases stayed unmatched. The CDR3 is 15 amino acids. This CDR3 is CASSYSGAGDNEQYF. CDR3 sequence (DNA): TGTGCCAGCAGTTACTCGGGAGCGGGAGATAACGAGCAGTACTTC.

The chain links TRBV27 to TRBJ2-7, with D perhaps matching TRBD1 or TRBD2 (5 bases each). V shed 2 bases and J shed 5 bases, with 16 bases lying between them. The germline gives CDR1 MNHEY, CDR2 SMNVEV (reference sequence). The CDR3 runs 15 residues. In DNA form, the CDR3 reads TGTGCCAGCAGTTTAAATGGGGGATTTAGCCACGAGCAGTACTTC. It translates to CASSLNGGFSHEQYF.

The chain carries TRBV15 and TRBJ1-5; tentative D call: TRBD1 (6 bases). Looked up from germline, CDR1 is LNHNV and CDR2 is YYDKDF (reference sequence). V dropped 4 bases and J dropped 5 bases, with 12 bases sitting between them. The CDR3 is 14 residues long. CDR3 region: CATSIDRRDQPQHF. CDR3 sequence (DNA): TGTGCCACCAGCATAGACAGGCGAGATCAGCCCCAGCATTTT.

As DNA, the CDR3 is TGTGCCAGAGGAGGACAGGGGGGCTCTGGGGCCAACGTCCTGACTTTC. Translating gives CARGGQGGSGANVLTF. The chain carries TRBV2 and TRBJ2-6; TRBD1 matches 10 bases. Germline V CDR1 and CDR2: SNHLY, FYNNEI. V lost 9 bases and J lost 0; bases outside the gene matches: 5. The CDR3 covers 16 residues.

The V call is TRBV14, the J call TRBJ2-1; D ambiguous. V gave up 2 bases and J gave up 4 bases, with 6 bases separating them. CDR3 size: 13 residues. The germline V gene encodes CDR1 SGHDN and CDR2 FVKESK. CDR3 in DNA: TGTGCCAGCAGCCAATCTGAGTACAATGAGCAGTTCTTC. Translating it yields CASSQSEYNEQFF.

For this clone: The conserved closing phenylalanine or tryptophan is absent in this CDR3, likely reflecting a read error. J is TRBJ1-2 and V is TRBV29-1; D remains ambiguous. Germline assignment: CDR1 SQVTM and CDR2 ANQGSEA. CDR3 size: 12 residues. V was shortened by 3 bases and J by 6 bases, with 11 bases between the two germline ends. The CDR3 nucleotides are TGCAGCGTTGAGCTGGGAAGGGATGGCTACACCCTC. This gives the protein CSVELGRDGYTL.